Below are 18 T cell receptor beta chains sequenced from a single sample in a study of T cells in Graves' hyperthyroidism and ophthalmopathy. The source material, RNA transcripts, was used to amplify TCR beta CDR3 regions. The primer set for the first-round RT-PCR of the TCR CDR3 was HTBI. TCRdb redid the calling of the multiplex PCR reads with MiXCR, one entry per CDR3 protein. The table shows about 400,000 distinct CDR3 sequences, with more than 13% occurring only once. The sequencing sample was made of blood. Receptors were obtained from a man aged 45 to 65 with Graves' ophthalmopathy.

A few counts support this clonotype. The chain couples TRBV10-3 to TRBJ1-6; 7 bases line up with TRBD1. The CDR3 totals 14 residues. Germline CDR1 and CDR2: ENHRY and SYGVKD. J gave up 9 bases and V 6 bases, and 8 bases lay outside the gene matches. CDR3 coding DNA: TGTGCCATCAGAGACAGGGATAAGGGTTCACCCCTCCACTTT. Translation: CAIRDRDKGSPLHF.

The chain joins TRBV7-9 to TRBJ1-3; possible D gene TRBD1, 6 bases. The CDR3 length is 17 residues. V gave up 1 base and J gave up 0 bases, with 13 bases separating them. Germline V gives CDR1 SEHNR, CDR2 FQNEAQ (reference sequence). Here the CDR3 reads CASSLGPTGFSGNTIYF. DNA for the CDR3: TGTGCCAGCAGCTTAGGGCCCACAGGGTTCTCTGGAAACACCATATATTTT. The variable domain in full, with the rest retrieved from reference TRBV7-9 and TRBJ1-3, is DTGVSQNPRHKITKRGQNVTFRCDPISEHNRLYWYRQTLGQGPEFLTYFQNEAQLEKSRLLSDRFSAERPKGSFSTLEIQRTEQGDSAMYLCASSLGPTGFSGNTIYFGEGSWLTVV.

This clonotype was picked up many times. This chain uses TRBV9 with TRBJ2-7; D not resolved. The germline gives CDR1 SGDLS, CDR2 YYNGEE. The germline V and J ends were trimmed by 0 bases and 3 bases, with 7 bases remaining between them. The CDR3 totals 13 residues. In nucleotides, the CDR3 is TGTGCCAGCAGCGTAGGGTTGGACTACGAGCAGTACTTC. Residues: CASSVGLDYEQYF.

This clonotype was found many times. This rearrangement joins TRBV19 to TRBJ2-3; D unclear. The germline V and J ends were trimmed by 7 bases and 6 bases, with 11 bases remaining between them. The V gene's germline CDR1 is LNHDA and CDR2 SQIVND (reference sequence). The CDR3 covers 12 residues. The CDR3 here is CASKGPPDTQYF. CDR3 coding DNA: TGTGCCAGTAAAGGACCCCCGGATACGCAGTATTTT.

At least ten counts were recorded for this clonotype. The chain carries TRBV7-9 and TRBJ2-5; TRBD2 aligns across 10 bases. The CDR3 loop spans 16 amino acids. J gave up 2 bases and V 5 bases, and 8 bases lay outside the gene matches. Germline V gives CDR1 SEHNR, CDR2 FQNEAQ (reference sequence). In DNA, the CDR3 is TGTGCCAGCAGCCGAAGACTAGCGGGTCTGCAAGAGACCCAGTACTTC. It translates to CASSRRLAGLQETQYF.

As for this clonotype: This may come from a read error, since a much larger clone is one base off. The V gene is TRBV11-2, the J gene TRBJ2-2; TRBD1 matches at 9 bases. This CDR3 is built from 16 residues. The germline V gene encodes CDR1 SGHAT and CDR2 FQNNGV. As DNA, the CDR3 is TGTGCCAGCAGCTTCCGGACAGGGGACAACACCGGGGGGCTGTTTTTT. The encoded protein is CASSFRTGDNTGGLFF.

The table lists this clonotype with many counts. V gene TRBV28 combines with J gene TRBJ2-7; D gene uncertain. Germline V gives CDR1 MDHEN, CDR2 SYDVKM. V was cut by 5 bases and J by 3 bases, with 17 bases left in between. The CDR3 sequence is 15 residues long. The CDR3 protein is CASSPPSPAFYEQYF. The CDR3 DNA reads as TGTGCCAGCAGTCCTCCGTCGCCCGCATTCTACGAGCAGTACTTC.

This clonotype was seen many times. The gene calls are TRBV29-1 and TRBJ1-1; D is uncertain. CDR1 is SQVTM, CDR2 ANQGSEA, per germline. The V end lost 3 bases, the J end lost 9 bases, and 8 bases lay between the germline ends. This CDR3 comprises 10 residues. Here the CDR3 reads CSVDKAKAFF. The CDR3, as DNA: TGCAGCGTTGATAAGGCGAAAGCTTTCTTT.

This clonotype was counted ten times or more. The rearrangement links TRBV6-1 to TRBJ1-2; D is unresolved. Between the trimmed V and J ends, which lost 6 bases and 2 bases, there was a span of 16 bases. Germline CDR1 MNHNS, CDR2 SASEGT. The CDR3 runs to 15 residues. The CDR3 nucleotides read TGTGCCAGCAGGACAACAGAACTTGCAAACTATGGCTACACCTTC. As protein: CASRTTELANYGYTF.

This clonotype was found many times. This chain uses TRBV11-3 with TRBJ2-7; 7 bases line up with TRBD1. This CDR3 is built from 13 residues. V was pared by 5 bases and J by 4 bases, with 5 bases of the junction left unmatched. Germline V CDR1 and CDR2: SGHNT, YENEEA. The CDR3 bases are TGTGCCAGCAGCAAGGGACAGTTTTACGAGCAGTACTTC. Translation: CASSKGQFYEQYF.

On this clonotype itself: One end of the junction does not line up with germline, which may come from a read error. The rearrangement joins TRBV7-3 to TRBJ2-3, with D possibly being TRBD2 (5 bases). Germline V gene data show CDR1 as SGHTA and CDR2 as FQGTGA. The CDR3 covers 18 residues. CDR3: CGSSLAPFGEKITDTQYF. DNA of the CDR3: TGTGGCAGCAGCCTAGCTCCATTCGGCGAAAAAATCACAGATACGCAGTATTTT. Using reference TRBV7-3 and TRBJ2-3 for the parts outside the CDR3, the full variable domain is GAGVSQTPSNKVTEKGKYVELRCDPISGHTALYWYRQSLGQGPEFLIYFQGTGAADDSGLPNDRFFAVRPEGSVSTLKIQRTERGDSAVYLCGSSLAPFGEKITDTQYFGPGTRLTVL.

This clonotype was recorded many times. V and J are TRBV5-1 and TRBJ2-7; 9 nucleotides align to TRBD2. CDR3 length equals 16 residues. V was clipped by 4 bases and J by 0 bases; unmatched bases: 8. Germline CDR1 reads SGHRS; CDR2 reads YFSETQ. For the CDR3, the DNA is TGCGCCAGCAGCGAGGGCGGGAGGGGGAGCTCCTACGAGCAGTACTTC. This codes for CASSEGGRGSSYEQYF.

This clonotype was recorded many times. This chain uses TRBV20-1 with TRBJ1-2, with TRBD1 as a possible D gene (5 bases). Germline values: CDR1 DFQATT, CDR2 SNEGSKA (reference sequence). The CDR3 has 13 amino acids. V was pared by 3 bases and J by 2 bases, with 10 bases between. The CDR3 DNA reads TGCAGTGCTAGTAAGGGGAGGAACTATGGCTACACCTTC. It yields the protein CSASKGRNYGYTF.

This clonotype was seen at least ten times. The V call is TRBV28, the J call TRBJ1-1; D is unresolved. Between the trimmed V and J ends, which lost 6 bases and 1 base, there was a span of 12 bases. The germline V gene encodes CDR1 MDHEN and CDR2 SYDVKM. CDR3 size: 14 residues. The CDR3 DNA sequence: TGTGCCAGCAGCTCCGGGCCCGGGAACACTGAAGCTTTCTTT. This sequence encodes CASSSGPGNTEAFF. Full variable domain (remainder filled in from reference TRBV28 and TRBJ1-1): DVKVTQSSRYLVKRTGEKVFLECVQDMDHENMFWYRQDPGLGLRLIYFSYDVKMKEKGDIPEGYSVSREKKERFSLILESASTNQTSMYLCASSSGPGNTEAFFGQGTRLTVV.

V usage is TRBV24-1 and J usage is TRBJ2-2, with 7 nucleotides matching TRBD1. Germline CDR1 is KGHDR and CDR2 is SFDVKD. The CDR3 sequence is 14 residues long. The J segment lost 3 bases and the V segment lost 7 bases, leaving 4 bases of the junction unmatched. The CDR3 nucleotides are TGTGCCACCAGAGCAGGACAGGACACCGGGGAGCTGTTTTTT. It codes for CATRAGQDTGELFF.

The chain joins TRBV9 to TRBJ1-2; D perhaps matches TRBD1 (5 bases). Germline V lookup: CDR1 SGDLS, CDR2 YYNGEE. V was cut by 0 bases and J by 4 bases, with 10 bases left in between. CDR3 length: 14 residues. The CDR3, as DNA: TGTGCCAGCAGCGTAGGTCGACAGTTCTATGGCTACACCTTC. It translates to CASSVGRQFYGYTF. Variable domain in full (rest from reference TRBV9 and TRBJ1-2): DSGVTQTPKHLITATGQRVTLRCSPRSGDLSVYWYQQSLDQGLQFLIQYYNGEERAKGNILERFSAQQFPDLHSELNLSSLELGDSALYFCASSVGRQFYGYTFGSGTRLTVV.

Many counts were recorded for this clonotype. CDR3 residues: CASRHQGFPEAFF. The CDR3 DNA reads TGTGCCAGCAGGCATCAGGGATTCCCTGAAGCTTTCTTT. The chain uses TRBV2 and TRBJ1-1; weak D call: TRBD1 (5 bases). The V gene lost 6 bases and the J gene lost 6 bases, with 14 bases spanning the gap. This CDR3 has 13 amino acids. The germline gives CDR1 SNHLY, CDR2 FYNNEI.

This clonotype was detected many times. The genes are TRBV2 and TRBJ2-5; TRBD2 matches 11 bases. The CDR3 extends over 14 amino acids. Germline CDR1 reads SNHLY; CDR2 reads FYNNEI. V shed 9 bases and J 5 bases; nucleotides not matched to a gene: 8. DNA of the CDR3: TGTGCCAGTTATAGCGGGAGGGCCATTGAGACCCAGTACTTC. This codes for CASYSGRAIETQYF.